This T cell receptor (beta chain) was recovered during a study of blood T cell repertoires in COVID-19. In the study overall: The cDNA or gDNA used as material had been derived from T cells, B-cell-depleted T cells, or PBMCs.

TCRdb keeps only in-frame clones here, not all; method: immunoSEQ multiplex PCR. Of about 96,000 clones detected, about 90% appear once; the ten largest clones hold roughly 4.2%. The CDR3 runs to 15 residues. Trimming at V came to 4 bases and at J to 5 bases, leaving 5 bases not matched to a gene. Germline CDR1 reads WNHNN; CDR2 reads SYGVQD (reference sequence). This sequence was found in a human donor with COVID-19, enrolled during active disease. The donor label of this sample is uncertain. Sequences were obtained from peripheral blood. The chain links TRBV10-1 to TRBJ2-5; 12 bases align to TRBD2. The CDR3 is CASSALAGGQETQYF. DNA for the CDR3: TGCGCCAGCAGTGCTCTAGCGGGGGGGCAGGAGACCCAGTACTTC.